The 17 T cell receptor beta chains in this list originate from one sample, sequenced in a study of memory CD4+ T cells and cytomegalovirus serostatus. Single viable CD3+CD4+CD8-CD45RO+ cells were sorted as the memory CD4+ T cells. TCRdb keeps only in-frame clones here, not all; method: immunoSEQ multiplex PCR. The sample lists 60,000 to 70,000 clones; less than 85% were seen once. Sequencing input: memory CD4+ T cells from blood. These receptors were taken from an adult in good health and CMV-seronegative. Some clones in this sample may be carry-over from other donors' samples.

The chain carries TRBV30 and TRBJ2-7; 8 nucleotides align to TRBD1. With 3 bases clipped from V and 2 bases from J, the junction kept 9 bases outside the gene matches. The germline V gene has CDR1 GTSNPN and CDR2 SVGIG (reference sequence). There are 15 residues in the CDR3. The CDR3: CAWRAYRGLAYEQYF. The CDR3 DNA reads as TGTGCCTGGAGGGCTTACAGGGGGTTGGCCTACGAGCAGTACTTC.

CDR3 protein: CASSGLQGAGTEAFF. For the CDR3, the DNA is TGCGCCAGCAGCGGCCTACAGGGGGCTGGAACTGAAGCTTTCTTT. V and J are TRBV5-1 and TRBJ1-1; 9 nucleotides agree with TRBD1. The germline V gene has CDR1 SGHRS and CDR2 YFSETQ. The J segment lost 5 bases and the V segment lost 4 bases, leaving 9 bases of the junction unmatched. The length of the CDR3 is 15 residues.

The chain recombines TRBV25-1 with TRBJ1-6, with D maybe TRBD1 (6 bases). The CDR3 is made up of 15 amino acids. The V end was cut by 4 bases, the J end by 7 bases, with 14 bases between. Germline CDR1 reads MGHDK; CDR2 reads SYGVNS. CDR3 loop: CASSVQTGGNSPLHF. In nucleotides, the CDR3 is TGTGCCAGCAGTGTACAGACAGGAGGCAATTCACCCCTCCACTTT. Based on the CDR3 plus reference TRBV25-1 and TRBJ1-6, the full variable domain is EADIYQTPRYLVIGTGKKITLECSQTMGHDKMYWYQQDPGMELHLIHYSYGVNSTEKGDLSSESTVSRIRTEHFPLTLESARPSHTSQYLCASSVQTGGNSPLHFGNGTRLTVT.

This clone has a single count. This chain connects TRBV7-2 to TRBJ2-7, with D possibly TRBD1 on 5 matching bases. CDR3 length: 14 amino acids. Germline CDR1 and CDR2: SGHTA and FQGNSA. V shed 3 bases and J shed 2 bases, with 11 bases lying between them. For the CDR3, the DNA is TGTGCCAGCAGCTTCGGCAGGGCTGCCTACGAGCAGTACTTC. It encodes CASSFGRAAYEQYF.

The V and J genes are TRBV14 and TRBJ1-5; TRBD1 matches at 10 bases. The J segment lost 6 bases and the V segment lost 4 bases, leaving 6 bases of the junction unmatched. This CDR3 region has 15 residues. Germline CDR1 is SGHDN and CDR2 is FVKESK. The CDR3 is CASSLGQGGGQPQHF. The CDR3 nucleotides are TGTGCCAGCAGCCTTGGACAGGGGGGTGGTCAGCCCCAGCATTTT.

The rearrangement uses TRBV11-3 and TRBJ2-3; 10 bases match TRBD2. The ends lost 5 bases at V and 1 base at J; junction bases unmatched: 3. Germline V gene lookup returns CDR1 SGHNT and CDR2 YENEEA. CDR3 length: 15 residues. CDR3 in amino acids: CASSHGLAGTDTQYF. For the CDR3, the DNA is TGTGCCAGCAGCCACGGACTAGCGGGCACAGATACGCAGTATTTT. Combining the CDR3 with reference TRBV11-3 and TRBJ2-3 gives the whole variable domain EAGVVQSPRYKIIEKKQPVAFWCNPISGHNTLYWYLQNLGQGPELLIRYENEEAVDDSQLPKDRFSAERLKGVDSTLKIQPAELGDSAVYLCASSHGLAGTDTQYFGPGTRLTVL.

This clone occurred a few times. This chain links TRBV11-3 with TRBJ2-2; D not resolved. Trimming left V 4 bases short and J 5 bases short, with 5 bases between. Germline lookup yields CDR1 SGHNT and CDR2 YENEEA. The CDR3 runs to 12 residues. CDR3 nucleotides: TGTGCCAGCAGCTCCGGGACCGGGGAGCTGTTTTTT. Translated: CASSSGTGELFF.

This sequence joins TRBV9 and TRBJ2-2, with D possibly matching TRBD2 (6 bases). Trimming took 3 bases from V and 7 from J, leaving 13 bases between them. CDR1 is SGDLS and CDR2 is YYNGEE in the germline V gene. The CDR3 consists of 14 residues. CDR3 residues: CASSERGTVGELFF. DNA for the CDR3: TGTGCCAGCAGCGAACGCGGGACGGTCGGGGAGCTGTTTTTT.

The chain employs TRBV27 and TRBJ1-6; TRBD1 aligns across 10 bases. From germline, CDR1 is MNHEY and CDR2 SMNVEV (reference sequence). The CDR3 has 16 residues. V was pared by 5 bases and J by 14 bases, with 15 bases of the junction left unmatched. CDR3 sequence: CASSILPGTGVETLHF. In nucleotides, the CDR3 is TGTGCCAGCAGTATACTTCCCGGGACAGGGGTTGAAACCCTCCACTTT.

J is TRBJ1-3 and V is TRBV6-5; the D gene is possibly TRBD1 (5 bases). The germline V and J ends were trimmed by 5 bases and 4 bases, with 15 bases remaining between them. Germline CDR1 MNHEY, CDR2 SVGAGI. The CDR3 extends over 15 amino acids. The CDR3 bases are TGTGCCAGCAGTCGCCGGGACGCGGAGGGAAACACCATATATTTT. Translated, it gives CASSRRDAEGNTIYF.

The gene calls are TRBV5-1 and TRBJ1-1; 12 bases match TRBD1. Germline V gene lookup returns CDR1 SGHRS and CDR2 YFSETQ. This CDR3 is 15 amino acids long. The V segment lost 3 bases and the J segment 11 bases; nucleotides outside the gene matches: 11. CDR3 loop: CASSSEGQGAVGAFF. CDR3 sequence (DNA): TGCGCCAGCAGCTCGGAGGGACAGGGGGCTGTTGGGGCTTTCTTT.

The chain combines TRBV5-1 with TRBJ2-7; 7 bases match TRBD2. The CDR3 runs to 14 residues. Trimming at V came to 3 bases and at J to 2 bases, leaving 5 bases not matched to a gene. Germline loops: CDR1 SGHRS, CDR2 YFSETQ. CDR3 residues: CASSSGGAPYEQYF. The CDR3 DNA reads as TGCGCCAGCAGCTCGGGGGGAGCCCCCTACGAGCAGTACTTC.

The chain combines TRBV5-6 with TRBJ2-7; D is possibly TRBD2 (6 bases). Germline V gene sequence: CDR1 SGHDT, CDR2 YYEEEE. Trimming cost V 4 bases and J 2 bases, with 16 bases left between them. The length of the CDR3 is 15 residues. In DNA form, the CDR3 reads TGTGCCAGCAGCCCGGGGGTGACACCCCCCTACGAGCAGTACTTC. Its protein product is CASSPGVTPPYEQYF.

Notes on this clone: The same CDR3 can be traced to other DNA sequences in this sample. This chain uses TRBV4-2 with TRBJ2-1; 11 nucleotides line up with TRBD2. CDR1 LGHNA and CDR2 YNFKEQ come from the germline V gene. The CDR3 consists of 15 residues. V gave up 4 bases and J gave up 7 bases; unmatched junction bases: 6. This CDR3 reads CASSPGLAEGNEQFF. CDR3 nucleotide sequence: TGTGCCAGCAGCCCGGGACTAGCGGAGGGGAATGAGCAGTTCTTC.

Comment on this clone: Different DNA sequences within this sample yield the same CDR3. The J gene is TRBJ2-7, the V gene TRBV30; D is undetermined. In germline, CDR1 is GTSNPN, CDR2 SVGIG (reference sequence). V lost 0 bases and J lost 3, with 6 bases in between. CDR3 size: 12 residues. In nucleotides, the CDR3 is TGTGCCTGGAGTGTATCTAGCTACGAGCAGTACTTC. Its translation: CAWSVSSYEQYF.

V usage is TRBV7-2 and J usage is TRBJ2-2, with D tentatively TRBD1 or TRBD2 (5 bases each). CDR1 and CDR2 (germline): SGHTA, FQGNSA. The CDR3 has 15 residues. The V end was cut by 3 bases, the J end by 0 bases, with 8 bases between. This CDR3 is CASSFVGANTGELFF. The CDR3 region has the DNA TGTGCCAGCAGCTTTGTGGGGGCGAACACCGGGGAGCTGTTTTTT.

The chain carries TRBV4-1 and TRBJ2-1, with a tentative D call TRBD1 (6 bases). From germline, CDR1 is MGHRA and CDR2 YSYEKL. V lost 1 base and J 5 bases, leaving 21 bases between the germline ends. The CDR3 runs 18 residues. This chain's CDR3 is CASSQGGLRRGPDNEQFF. For the CDR3, the DNA is TGCGCCAGCAGCCAAGGAGGGTTGCGCAGGGGCCCTGACAATGAGCAGTTCTTC.